This entry describes one T cell receptor (beta chain). A much larger clonotype is one base distant, so this may be a read error. CDR1 and CDR2 from the germline V gene are SQVTM and ANQGSEA. CDR3 size: 11 residues. The V end lost 3 bases, the J end lost 8 bases, and 8 bases lay between the germline ends. Uncontrolled infection, other autoimmune disease, pregnancy or lactation barred patients from enrollment. The data were taken from a study of T cells in Graves' hyperthyroidism and ophthalmopathy. Study background: Sampling of peripheral blood happened at initial diagnosis, prior to any treatment.

TCR beta CDR3 sequences were amplified from RNA transcripts. Initially, a first-round RT-PCR of the TCR CDR3 employed the HTBI primer set. Each CDR3 protein is one row after TCRdb ran MiXCR on the multiplex PCR reads. The sample lists a few hundred thousand distinct CDR3 sequences, 15% to 18% seen once, with 11% to 15% in the top ten. The rearrangement uses TRBV29-1 and TRBJ2-1; D may be TRBD1 (5 bases). The TCR originated in a young woman with Graves' hyperthyroidism. The sequencing sample was made of blood. The CDR3 sequence: CSVDRGHEQFF. The CDR3, as DNA: TGCAGCGTTGATAGGGGCCATGAGCAGTTCTTC.